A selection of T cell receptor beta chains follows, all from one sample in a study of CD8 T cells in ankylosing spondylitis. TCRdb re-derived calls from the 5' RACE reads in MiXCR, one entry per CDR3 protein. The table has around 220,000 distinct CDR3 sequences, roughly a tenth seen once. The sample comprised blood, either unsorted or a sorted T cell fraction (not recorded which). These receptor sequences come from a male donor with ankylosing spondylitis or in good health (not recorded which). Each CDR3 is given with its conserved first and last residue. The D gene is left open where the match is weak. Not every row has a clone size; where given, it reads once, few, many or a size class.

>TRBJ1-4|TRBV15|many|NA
TGTGCCACCAGCAGAGATCGGGGGGCTAATGAAAAACTGTTTTTT
CATSRDRGANEKLFF
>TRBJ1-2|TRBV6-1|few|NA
TGTGCCAGCAGTGAAGCGCTTCGAGGGGATGGCTACACCTTC
CASSEALRGDGYTF
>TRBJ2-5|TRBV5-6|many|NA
TGTGCCAGCAGCTTGGTCGGACACAGGGTGGCAGAGACCCAGTACTTC
CASSLVGHRVAETQYF
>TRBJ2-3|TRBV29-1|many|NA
TGCAGCGTTGAACGCCCGGATGTACCCACAGATACGCAGTATTTT
CSVERPDVPTDTQYF
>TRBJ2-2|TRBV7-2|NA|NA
TGTGCCAGCAGGAAAACCAGCGCGAACACCGGGGAGCTGTTTTTT
CASRKTSANTGELFF
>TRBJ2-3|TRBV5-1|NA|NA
TGCGCCAGCAGCTGGGGGACGGCAGGGGAGACGCAGTATTTT
CASSWGTAGETQYF
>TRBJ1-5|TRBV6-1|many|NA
TGTGCCAGCAGTGCCCCCCGGGACACTGATTATAGCAATCAGCCCCAGCATTTT
CASSAPRDTDYSNQPQHF
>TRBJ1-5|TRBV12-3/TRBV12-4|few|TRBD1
TGTGCCAGCAGTTTTAGACAGGGCCGGCAGCCCCAGCATTTT
CASSFRQGRQPQHF
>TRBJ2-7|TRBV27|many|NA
TGTGCCAGCTTCAAACCAAATACCCGCGAGCAGTACTTC
CASFKPNTREQYF
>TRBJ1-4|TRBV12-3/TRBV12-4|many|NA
TGTGCCAGCAGTTATCAGGTGGATGAAAAACTGTTTTTT
CASSYQVDEKLFF
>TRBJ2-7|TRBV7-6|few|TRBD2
TGTGCCAGCAGCTTAGTAGCGGGGGGCGGTTTAAAGCCCAAGCAGTACTTC
CASSLVAGGGLKPKQYF
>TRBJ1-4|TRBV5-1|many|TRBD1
TGCGCCAGCAGCCTCGGACAGGGGGCGGATAATGAAAAACTGTTTTTT
CASSLGQGADNEKLFF
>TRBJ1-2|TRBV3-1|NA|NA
TGTGCCAGCAGCCCAGGGGACTTCGTCTATGGCTACACCTTC
CASSPGDFVYGYTF
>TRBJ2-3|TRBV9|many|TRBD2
TGTGCCAGCAGCCGACCCTTAGCGGGGGGGCCTAGCACAGATACGCAGTATTTT
CASSRPLAGGPSTDTQYF
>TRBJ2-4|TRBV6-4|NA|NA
TGTGCCTGCAGTCCCCCGGCTGCTAGCGGCAGGGGGAGTAAAAACATTCAGTACTTC
CACSPPAASGRGSKNIQYF
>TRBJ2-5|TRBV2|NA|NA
TGTGCCAGCAGAGCAGGGTTTGGTTGGGAGACCCAGTACTTC
CASRAGFGWETQYF
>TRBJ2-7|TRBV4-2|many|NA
TGTGCCAGCAGCCAGTCGGATATCTGGGAGCAGTACTTC
CASSQSDIWEQYF
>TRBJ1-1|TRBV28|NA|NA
TGTGCCAGCAGGACGGGGTCGACTAGTGCTGAAGCTTTCTTT
CASRTGSTSAEAFF
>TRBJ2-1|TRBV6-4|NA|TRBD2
TGTGCCAGCAGTCGAAGCGGGGGGACCTACAATGAGCAGTTCTTC
CASSRSGGTYNEQFF
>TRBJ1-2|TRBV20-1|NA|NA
TGCAGTGCTAGAGATGCCAGCGGGGGAGACTATGGCTACACCTTC
CSARDASGGDYGYTF
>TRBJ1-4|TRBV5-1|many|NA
TGCGCCAGCAGCCGAACAGAGGGATCGGAAAAACTGTTTTTT
CASSRTEGSEKLFF
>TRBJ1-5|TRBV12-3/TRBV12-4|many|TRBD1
TGTGCCAGCTGGGGAAACAGGGGCGACAATCAGCCCCAGCATTTT
CASWGNRGDNQPQHF
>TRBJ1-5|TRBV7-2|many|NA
TGTGCCAGCAGCGTCGTGGCGGGGAATCAGCCCCAGCATTTT
CASSVVAGNQPQHF
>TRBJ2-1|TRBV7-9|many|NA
TGTGCCAGCAGCAGGGCCCTTGAGCAGTTCTTC
CASSRALEQFF
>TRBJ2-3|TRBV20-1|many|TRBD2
TGCAGTGCTAGTGGGACTAGCGCCTTCACAGATACGCAGTATTTT
CSASGTSAFTDTQYF
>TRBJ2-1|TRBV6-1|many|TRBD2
TGTGCCAGCAGTGACGAACTAGCGGGGGACCTCTACAATGAGCAGTTCTTC
CASSDELAGDLYNEQFF
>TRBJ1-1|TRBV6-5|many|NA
TGTGCCAGCAGTTTGCGCAGGGAATCTACTGAAGCTTTCTTT
CASSLRRESTEAFF
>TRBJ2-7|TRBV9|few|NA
TGTGCCAGCAGCGAGGGAGGGGACAGCTACGAGCAGTACTTC
CASSEGGDSYEQYF
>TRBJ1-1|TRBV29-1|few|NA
TGCAGCGAGAGCTGGGACATGAACACTGAAGCTTTCTTT
CSESWDMNTEAFF
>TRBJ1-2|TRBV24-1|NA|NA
TGTGCCACCAGTGCAGGGCTCAACTATGGCTACACCTTC
CATSAGLNYGYTF
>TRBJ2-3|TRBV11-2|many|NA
TGTGCCAGCAGCATCTACCGGGACCTTCCGGCAGATACGCAGTATTTT
CASSIYRDLPADTQYF
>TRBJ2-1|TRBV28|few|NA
TGTGCCAGCAGTCCCCGGACGGTGGGGAATGAGCAGTTCTTC
CASSPRTVGNEQFF
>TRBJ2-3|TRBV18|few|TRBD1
TGTGCCAGCTCACCACAGACCGGGACAGGCACAGATACGCAGTATTTT
CASSPQTGTGTDTQYF
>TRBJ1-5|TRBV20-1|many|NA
TGCAGTGCTACCTCGAGGGAAGACAATCAGCCCCAGCATTTT
CSATSREDNQPQHF
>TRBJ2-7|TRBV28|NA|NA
TGTGCCAGCAGTTTATGGGGAACCGAGCAGTACTTC
CASSLWGTEQYF
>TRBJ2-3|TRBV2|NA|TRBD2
TGTGCCAGCAGTGTAGGGAGGGAGTATACGCAGTATTTT
CASSVGREYTQYF
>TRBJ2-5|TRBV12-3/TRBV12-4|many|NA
TGTGCCAGCAGTCCGGACGGGTTGGGAGAGACCCAGTACTTC
CASSPDGLGETQYF
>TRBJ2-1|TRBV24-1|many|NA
TGTGCCACCAGTGACTGGGTCGGGGCTAACAATGAGCAGTTCTTC
CATSDWVGANNEQFF
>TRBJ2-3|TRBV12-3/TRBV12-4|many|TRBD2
TGTGCCAGCGGACTAGCGGGGGGCCTTAGCACAGATACGCAGTATTTT
CASGLAGGLSTDTQYF
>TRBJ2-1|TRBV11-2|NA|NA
TGTGCCAGCAGCTTAGATCTCAATGAGCAGTTCTTC
CASSLDLNEQFF
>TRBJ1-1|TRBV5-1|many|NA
TGCGCCAGCAGCTCAAGGACCCCGGGCGTTGGGAACACTGAAGCTTTCTTT
CASSSRTPGVGNTEAFF
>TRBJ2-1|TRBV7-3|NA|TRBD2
TGTGCCAGCAGCTTAACTAGCGGGGGGGCCGGGGGTAATGAGCAGTTCTTC
CASSLTSGGAGGNEQFF
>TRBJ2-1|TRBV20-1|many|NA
TGCAGTGCTAGACCCCTCAGGACAGTCAATGAGCAGTTCTTC
CSARPLRTVNEQFF
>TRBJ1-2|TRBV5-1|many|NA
TGCGCCAGCAGCTACCAGGGTGAAGGCTACACCTTC
CASSYQGEGYTF
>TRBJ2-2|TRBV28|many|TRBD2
TGTGCCAGCAGCCAGGGGGGACTAGCGGGATACGGGGAGCTGTTTTTT
CASSQGGLAGYGELFF
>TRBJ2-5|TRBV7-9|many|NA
TGTGCCAGCAGCTTAGGTTTGCCTGGCGAAGAGACCCAGTACTTC
CASSLGLPGEETQYF
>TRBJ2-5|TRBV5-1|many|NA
TGCGCCAGCAGCTTCCGCGGGCAGCAAGAGACCCAGTACTTC
CASSFRGQQETQYF
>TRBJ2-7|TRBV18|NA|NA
TGTGCCAGCTCACCGGTAGGGGCTGGGGAGCAGTACTTC
CASSPVGAGEQYF
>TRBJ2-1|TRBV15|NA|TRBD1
TGTGCCACCAGCAGAGTGCGAGCGACAGGGGGCTACAATGAGCAGTTCTTC
CATSRVRATGGYNEQFF
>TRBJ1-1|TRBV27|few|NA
TGTGCCAGCAGCGAGGGAGTCCAGGTCACTGAAGCTTTCTTT
CASSEGVQVTEAFF
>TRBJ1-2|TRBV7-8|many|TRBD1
TGTGCCAGCAGCCCAACAGGGGGCGCGACGGCTCGTCATGGCTACACCTTC
CASSPTGGATARHGYTF
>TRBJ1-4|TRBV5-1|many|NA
TGCGCCAGCAGCTTGGCTCAGGGACCTGCAACTAATGAAAAACTGTTTTTT
CASSLAQGPATNEKLFF
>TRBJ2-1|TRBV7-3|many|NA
TGTGCCAGCAGCTTATCGGTTAATGAGCAGTTCTTC
CASSLSVNEQFF